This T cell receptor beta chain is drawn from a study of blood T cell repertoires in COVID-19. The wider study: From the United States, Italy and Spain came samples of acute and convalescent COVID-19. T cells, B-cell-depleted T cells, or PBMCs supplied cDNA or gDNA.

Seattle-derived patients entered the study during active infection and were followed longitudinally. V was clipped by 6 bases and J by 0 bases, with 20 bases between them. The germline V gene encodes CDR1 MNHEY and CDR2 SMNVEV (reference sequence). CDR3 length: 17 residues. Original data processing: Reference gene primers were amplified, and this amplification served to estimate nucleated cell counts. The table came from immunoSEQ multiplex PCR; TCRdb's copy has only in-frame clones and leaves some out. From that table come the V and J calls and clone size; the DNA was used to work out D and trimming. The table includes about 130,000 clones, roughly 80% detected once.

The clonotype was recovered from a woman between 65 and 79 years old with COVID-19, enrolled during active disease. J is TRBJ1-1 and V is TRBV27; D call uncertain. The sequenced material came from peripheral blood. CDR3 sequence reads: CASSAITVGRMNTEAFF. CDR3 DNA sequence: TGTGCCAGCAGCGCCATTACTGTTGGGAGGATGAACACTGAAGCTTTCTTT.